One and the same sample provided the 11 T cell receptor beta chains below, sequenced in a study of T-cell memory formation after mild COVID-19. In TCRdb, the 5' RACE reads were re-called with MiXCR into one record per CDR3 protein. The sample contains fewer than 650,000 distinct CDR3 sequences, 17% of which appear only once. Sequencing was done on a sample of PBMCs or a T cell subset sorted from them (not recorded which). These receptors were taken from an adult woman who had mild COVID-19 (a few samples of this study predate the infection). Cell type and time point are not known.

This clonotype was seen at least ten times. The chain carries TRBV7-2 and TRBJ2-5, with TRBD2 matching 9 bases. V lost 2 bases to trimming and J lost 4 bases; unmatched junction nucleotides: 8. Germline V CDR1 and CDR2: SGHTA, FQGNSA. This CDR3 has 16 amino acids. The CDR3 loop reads CASSLSSGRLAETQYF. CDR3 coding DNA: TGTGCCAGCAGCTTATCAAGCGGGAGGTTGGCAGAGACCCAGTACTTC. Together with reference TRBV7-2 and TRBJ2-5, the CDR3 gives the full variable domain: GAGVSQSPSNKVTEKGKDVELRCDPISGHTALYWYRQSLGQGLEFLIYFQGNSAPDKSGLPSDRFSAERTGGSVSTLTIQRTQQEDSAVYLCASSLSSGRLAETQYFGPGTRLLVL.

The chain's CDR3 is CASLRGNEQFF. In DNA form, the CDR3 reads TGTGCTAGTCTCAGGGGTAATGAGCAGTTCTTC. The genes are TRBV6-6 and TRBJ2-1, with a tentative D call TRBD1 (6 bases). There are 11 residues in the CDR3. Germline V gene lookup returns CDR1 MNHNY and CDR2 SVGAGI (reference sequence).

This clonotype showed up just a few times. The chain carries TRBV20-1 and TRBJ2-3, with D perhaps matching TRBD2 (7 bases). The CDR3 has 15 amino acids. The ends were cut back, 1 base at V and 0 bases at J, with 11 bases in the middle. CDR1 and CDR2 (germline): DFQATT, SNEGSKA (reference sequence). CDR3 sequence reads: CSARVGGQSTDTQYF. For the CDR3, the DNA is TGCAGTGCTAGAGTGGGGGGGCAAAGCACAGATACGCAGTATTTT.

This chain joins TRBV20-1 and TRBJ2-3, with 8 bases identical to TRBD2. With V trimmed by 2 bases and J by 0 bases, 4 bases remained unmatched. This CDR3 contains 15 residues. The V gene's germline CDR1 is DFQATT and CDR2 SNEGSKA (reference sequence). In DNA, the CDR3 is TGCAGTGCTAGACCTCGGGGGGGGAGCACAGATACGCAGTATTTT. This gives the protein CSARPRGGSTDTQYF.

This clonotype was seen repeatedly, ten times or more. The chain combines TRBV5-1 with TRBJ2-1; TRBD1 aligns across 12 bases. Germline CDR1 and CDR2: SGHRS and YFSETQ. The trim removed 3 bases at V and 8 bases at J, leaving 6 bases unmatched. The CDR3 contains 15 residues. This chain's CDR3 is CASSSRDRGRYEQFF. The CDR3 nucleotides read TGCGCCAGCAGCTCCCGGGACAGGGGGCGATATGAGCAGTTCTTC.

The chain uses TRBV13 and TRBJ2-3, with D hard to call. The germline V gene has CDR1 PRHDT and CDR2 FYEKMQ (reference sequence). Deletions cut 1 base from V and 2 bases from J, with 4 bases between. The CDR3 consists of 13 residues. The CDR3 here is CASSLVDTDTQYF. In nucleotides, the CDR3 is TGTGCCAGCAGCTTAGTAGACACAGATACGCAGTATTTT. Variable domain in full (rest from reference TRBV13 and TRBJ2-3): AAGVIQSPRHLIKEKRETATLKCYPIPRHDTVYWYQQGPGQDPQFLISFYEKMQSDKGSIPDRFSAQQFSDYHSELNMSSLELGDSALYFCASSLVDTDTQYFGPGTRLTVL.

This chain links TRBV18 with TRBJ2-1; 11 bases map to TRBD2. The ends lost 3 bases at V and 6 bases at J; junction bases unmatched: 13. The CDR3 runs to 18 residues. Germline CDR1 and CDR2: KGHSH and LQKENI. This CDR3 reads CASSPRTTSGSLGNEQFF. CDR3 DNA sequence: TGTGCCAGCTCACCGCGGACCACTAGCGGGAGTCTTGGCAATGAGCAGTTCTTC. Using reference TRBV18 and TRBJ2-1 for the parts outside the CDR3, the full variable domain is NAGVMQNPRHLVRRRGQEARLRCSPMKGHSHVYWYRQLPEEGLKFMVYLQKENIIDESGMPKERFSAEFPKEGPSILRIQQVVRGDSAAYFCASSPRTTSGSLGNEQFFGPGTRLTVL.

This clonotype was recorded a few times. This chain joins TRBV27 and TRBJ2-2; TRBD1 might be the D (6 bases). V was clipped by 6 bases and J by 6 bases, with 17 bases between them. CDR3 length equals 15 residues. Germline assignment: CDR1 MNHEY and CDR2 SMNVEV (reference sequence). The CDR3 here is CASRTTGRVAGELFF. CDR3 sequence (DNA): TGTGCCAGCAGAACAACAGGGCGCGTCGCCGGGGAGCTGTTTTTT.

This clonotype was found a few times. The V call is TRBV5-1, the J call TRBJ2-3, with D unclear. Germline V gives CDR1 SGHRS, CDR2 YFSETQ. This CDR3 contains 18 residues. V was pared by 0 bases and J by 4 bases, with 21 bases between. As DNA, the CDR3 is TGCGCCAGCAGCTTGGGTGCAGAACGGGCAGTCGCGGCAGATACGCAGTATTTT. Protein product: CASSLGAERAVAADTQYF.

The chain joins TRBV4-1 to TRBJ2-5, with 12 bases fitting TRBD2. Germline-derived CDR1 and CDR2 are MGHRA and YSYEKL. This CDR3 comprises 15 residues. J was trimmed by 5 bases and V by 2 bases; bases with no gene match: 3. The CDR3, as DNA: TGCGCCAGCAGCCAACTAGCGGGGGGGCGTGAGACCCAGTACTTC. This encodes CASSQLAGGRETQYF.

The CDR3 DNA follows: TGTGCCAGCAGCCAAGTATCCAGCGTTGGTGGCTACACCTTC. It codes for CASSQVSSVGGYTF. The chain joins TRBV4-2 to TRBJ1-2; D not certain. This CDR3 comprises 14 residues. Looked up from germline, CDR1 is LGHNA and CDR2 is YNFKEQ. V was pared by 1 base and J by 7 bases, with 13 bases between.